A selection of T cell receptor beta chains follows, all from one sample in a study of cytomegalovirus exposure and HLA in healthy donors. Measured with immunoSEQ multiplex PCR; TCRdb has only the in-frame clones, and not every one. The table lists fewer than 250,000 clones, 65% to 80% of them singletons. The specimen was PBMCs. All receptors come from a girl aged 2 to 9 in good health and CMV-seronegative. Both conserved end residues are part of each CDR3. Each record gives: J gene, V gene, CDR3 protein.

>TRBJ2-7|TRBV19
CASTPGTGNGYEQYF
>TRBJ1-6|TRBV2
CASGRDRATYNSPLHF
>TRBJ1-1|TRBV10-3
CAIWGGGTEAFF
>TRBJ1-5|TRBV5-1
CASSFDSYQPQHF
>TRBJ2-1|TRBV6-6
CASSPTSGRAIEQFF
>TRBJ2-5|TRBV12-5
CASGLSETQYF
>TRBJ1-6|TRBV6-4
CASSEEGGNSPLHF
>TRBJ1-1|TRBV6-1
CASITGGGFAEAFF
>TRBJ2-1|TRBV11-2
CASSVNRVRVYNEQFF
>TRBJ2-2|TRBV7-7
CASSVGQSAGELFF
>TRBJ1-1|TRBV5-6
CASSLWRPSNTEAFF